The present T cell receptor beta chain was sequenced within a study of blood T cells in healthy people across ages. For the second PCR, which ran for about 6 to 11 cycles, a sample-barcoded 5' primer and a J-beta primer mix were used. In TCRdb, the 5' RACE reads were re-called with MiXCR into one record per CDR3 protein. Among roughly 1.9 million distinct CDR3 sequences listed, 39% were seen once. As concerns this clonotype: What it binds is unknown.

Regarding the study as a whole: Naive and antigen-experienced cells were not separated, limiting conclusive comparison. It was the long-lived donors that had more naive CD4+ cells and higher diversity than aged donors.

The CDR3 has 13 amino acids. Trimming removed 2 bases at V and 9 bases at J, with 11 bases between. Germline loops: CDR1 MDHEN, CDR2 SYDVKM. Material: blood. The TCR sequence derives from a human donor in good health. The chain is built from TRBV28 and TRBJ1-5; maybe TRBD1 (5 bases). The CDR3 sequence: CASSLMRGGPQHF. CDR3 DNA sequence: TGTGCCAGCAGTTTAATGCGTGGGGGGCCCCAGCATTTT.